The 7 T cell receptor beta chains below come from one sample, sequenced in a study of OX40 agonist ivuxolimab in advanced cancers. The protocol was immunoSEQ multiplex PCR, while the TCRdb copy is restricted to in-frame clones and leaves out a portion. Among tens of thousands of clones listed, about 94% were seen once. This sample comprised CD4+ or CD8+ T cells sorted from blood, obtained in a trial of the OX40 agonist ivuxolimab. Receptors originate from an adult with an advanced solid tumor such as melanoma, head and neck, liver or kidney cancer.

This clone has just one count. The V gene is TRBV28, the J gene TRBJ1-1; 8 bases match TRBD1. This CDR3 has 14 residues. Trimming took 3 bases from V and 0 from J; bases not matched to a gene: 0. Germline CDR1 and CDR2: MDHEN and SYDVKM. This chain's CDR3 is CASSFRGLNTEAFF. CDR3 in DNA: TGTGCCAGCAGTTTCAGGGGGCTGAACACTGAAGCTTTCTTT.

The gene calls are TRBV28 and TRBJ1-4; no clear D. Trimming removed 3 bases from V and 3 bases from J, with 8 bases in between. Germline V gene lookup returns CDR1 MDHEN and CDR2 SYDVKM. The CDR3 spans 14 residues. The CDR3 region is CASSLRVANEKLFF. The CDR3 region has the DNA TGTGCCAGCAGTTTGAGGGTGGCTAATGAAAAACTGTTTTTT.

This chain's CDR3 is CASSVTSADTQYF. The CDR3, as DNA: TGTGCCAGCAGCGTAACTAGCGCAGATACGCAGTATTTT. The V and J genes are TRBV9 and TRBJ2-3, with 7 bases aligning to TRBD2. The germline V gene encodes CDR1 SGDLS and CDR2 YYNGEE. The CDR3 totals 13 residues. Trimming cost V 1 base and J 4 bases; bases outside gene matches: 0.

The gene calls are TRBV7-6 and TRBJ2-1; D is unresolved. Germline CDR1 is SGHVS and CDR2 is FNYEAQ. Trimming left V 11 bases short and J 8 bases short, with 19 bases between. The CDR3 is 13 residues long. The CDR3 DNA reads TGTGCCGACTGGACCTTTGGGTGCCATGAGCAGTTCTTC. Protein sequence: CADWTFGCHEQFF.

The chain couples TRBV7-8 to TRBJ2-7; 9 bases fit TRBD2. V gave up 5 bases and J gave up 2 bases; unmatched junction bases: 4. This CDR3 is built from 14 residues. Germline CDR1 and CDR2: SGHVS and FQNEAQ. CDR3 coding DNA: TGTGCCAGCAGCCCCCGACTAGCGGCCTACGAGCAGTACTTC. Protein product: CASSPRLAAYEQYF.

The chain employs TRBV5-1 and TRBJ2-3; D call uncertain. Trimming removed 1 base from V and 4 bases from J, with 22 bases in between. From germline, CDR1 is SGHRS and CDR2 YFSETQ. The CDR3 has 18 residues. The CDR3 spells CASSLLLGAHQKADTQYF. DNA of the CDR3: TGCGCCAGCAGCTTGCTTCTCGGAGCGCATCAAAAGGCAGATACGCAGTATTTT. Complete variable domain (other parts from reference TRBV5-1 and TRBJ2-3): KAGVTQTPRYLIKTRGQQVTLSCSPISGHRSVSWYQQTPGQGLQFLFEYFSETQRNKGNFPGRFSGRQFSNSRSEMNVSTLELGDSALYLCASSLLLGAHQKADTQYFGPGTRLTVL.

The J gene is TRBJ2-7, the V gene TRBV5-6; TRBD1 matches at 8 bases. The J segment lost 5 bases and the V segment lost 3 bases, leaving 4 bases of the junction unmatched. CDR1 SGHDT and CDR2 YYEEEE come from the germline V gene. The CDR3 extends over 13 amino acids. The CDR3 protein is CASSWTGFDEQYF. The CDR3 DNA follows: TGTGCCAGCAGCTGGACAGGGTTCGACGAGCAGTACTTC.